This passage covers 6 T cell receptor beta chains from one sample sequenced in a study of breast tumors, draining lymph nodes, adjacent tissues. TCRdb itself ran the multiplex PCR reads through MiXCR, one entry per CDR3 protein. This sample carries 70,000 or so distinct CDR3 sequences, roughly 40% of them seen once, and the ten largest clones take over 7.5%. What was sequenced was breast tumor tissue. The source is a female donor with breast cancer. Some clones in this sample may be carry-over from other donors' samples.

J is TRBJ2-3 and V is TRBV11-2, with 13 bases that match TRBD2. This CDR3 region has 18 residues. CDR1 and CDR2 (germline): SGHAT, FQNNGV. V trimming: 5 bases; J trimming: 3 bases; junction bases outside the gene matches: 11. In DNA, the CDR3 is TGTGCCAGCAGCCGCTCTCCGGGACTAGCGGGGAGTACAGATACGCAGTATTTT. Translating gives CASSRSPGLAGSTDTQYF.

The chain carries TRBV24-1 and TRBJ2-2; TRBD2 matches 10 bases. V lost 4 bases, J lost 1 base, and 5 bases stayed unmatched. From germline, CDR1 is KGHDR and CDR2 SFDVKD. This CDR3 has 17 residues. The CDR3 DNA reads TGTGCCACCAGTGACATTAGGACTAGCGGGAACACCGGGGAGCTGTTTTTT. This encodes CATSDIRTSGNTGELFF.

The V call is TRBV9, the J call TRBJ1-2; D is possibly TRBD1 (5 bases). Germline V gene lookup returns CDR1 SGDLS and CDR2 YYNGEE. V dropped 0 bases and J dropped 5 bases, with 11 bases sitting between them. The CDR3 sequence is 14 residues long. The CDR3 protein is CASSVVGLAYGYTF. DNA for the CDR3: TGTGCCAGCAGCGTAGTGGGACTAGCGTATGGCTACACCTTC. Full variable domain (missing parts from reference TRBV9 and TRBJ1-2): DSGVTQTPKHLITATGQRVTLRCSPRSGDLSVYWYQQSLDQGLQFLIQYYNGEERAKGNILERFSAQQFPDLHSELNLSSLELGDSALYFCASSVVGLAYGYTFGSGTRLTVV.

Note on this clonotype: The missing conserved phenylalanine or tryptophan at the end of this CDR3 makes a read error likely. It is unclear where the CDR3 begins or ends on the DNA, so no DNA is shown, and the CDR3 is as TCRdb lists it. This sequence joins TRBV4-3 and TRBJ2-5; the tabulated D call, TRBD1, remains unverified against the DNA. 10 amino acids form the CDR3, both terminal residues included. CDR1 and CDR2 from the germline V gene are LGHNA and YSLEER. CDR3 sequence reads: CASSQGGGQG.

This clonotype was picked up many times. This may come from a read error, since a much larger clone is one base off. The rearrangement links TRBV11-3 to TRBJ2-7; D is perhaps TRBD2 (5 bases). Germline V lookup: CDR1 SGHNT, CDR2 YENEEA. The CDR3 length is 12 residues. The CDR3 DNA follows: TGTGCCAGCATCGGGGAGACCTACGGGCAGTACTTC. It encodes CASIGETYGQYF. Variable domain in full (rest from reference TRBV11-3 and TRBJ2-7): EAGVVQSPRYKIIEKKQPVAFWCNPISGHNTLYWYLQNLGQGPELLIRYENEEAVDDSQLPKDRFSAERLKGVDSTLKIQPAELGDSAVYLCASIGETYGQYFGPGTRLTVT.

The CDR3 here is CAITSDRGRPEAFF. CDR3 nucleotide sequence: TGTGCCATCACTTCGGACAGGGGGCGCCCTGAAGCTTTCTTT. This chain joins TRBV10-3 and TRBJ1-1; TRBD1 agrees at 11 bases. The J segment lost 6 bases and the V segment lost 7 bases, leaving 7 bases of the junction unmatched. This CDR3 has 14 residues. Germline values: CDR1 ENHRY, CDR2 SYGVKD.